This T cell receptor beta chain was captured in a study of T-cell memory formation after mild COVID-19. Background on the study: TCR clusters largely stayed donor specific.

Worth noting for this clonotype: Its antigen remains unknown.

From 5'RACE with constant-segment primers came TCR alpha and TCR beta cDNA libraries that carried sample barcodes and UMIs. A single record per CDR3 protein comes from TCRdb applying MiXCR to the 5' RACE reads. The table shows roughly 550,000 distinct CDR3 sequences, with around 21% occurring only once. Points from the study as a whole: Later expanders leaned CD4+, whereas clones that contracted between day 15 and 85 were balanced CD4/CD8.

Looked up from germline, CDR1 is ENHRY and CDR2 is SYGVKD. The CDR3 sequence is 14 residues long. V dropped 3 bases and J dropped 2 bases, with 11 bases sitting between them. Sequencing was done on a sample of PBMCs or a T cell subset sorted from them (not recorded which). This sequence originates from an adult woman who had mild COVID-19 (a few samples of this study predate the infection). Cell type and time point are not known. This chain connects TRBV10-3 to TRBJ2-7; D gene uncertain. The CDR3 here is CAISDGTATYEQYF. Written as DNA, the CDR3 is TGTGCCATCAGTGATGGAACCGCCACCTACGAGCAGTACTTC.